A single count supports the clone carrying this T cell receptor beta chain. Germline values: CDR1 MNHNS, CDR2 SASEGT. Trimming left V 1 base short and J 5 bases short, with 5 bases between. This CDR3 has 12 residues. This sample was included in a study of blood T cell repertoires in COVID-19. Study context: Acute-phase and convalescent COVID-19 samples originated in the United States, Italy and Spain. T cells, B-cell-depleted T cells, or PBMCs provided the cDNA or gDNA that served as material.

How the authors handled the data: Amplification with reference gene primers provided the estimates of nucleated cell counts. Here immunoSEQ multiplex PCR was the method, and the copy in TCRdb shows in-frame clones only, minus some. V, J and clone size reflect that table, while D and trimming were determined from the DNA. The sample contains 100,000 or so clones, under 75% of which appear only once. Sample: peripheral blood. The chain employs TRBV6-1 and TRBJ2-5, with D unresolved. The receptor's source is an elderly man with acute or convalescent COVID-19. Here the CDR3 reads CASSEVSETQYF. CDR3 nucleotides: TGTGCCAGCAGTGAAGTTTCGGAGACCCAGTACTTC.